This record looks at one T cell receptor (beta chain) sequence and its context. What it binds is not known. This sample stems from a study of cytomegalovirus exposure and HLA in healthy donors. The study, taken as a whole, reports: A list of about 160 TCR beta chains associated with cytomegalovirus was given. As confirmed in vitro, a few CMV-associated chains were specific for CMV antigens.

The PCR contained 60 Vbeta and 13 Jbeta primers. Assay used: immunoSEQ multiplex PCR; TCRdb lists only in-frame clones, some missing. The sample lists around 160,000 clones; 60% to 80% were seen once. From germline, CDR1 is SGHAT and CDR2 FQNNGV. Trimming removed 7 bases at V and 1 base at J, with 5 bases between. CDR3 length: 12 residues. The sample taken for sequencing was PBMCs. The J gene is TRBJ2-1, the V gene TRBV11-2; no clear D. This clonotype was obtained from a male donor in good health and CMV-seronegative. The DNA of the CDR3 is TGTGCCAGCACCCAATCCTACAATGAGCAGTTCTTC. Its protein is CASTQSYNEQFF. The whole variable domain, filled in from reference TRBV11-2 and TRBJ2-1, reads EAGVAQSPRYKIIEKRQSVAFWCNPISGHATLYWYQQILGQGPKLLIQFQNNGVVDDSQLPKDRFSAERLKGVDSTLKIQPAKLEDSAVYLCASTQSYNEQFFGPGTRLTVL.